The 17 T cell receptor beta chains given below trace back to one sample, sequenced in a study of patients and donors after allogeneic stem cell transplantation. TCRdb reprocessed the RT-PCR reads with MiXCR, giving one entry per CDR3 protein. The table records roughly 940,000 distinct CDR3 sequences, roughly 18% of them present only once. Sequenced input: blood, either unsorted or a sorted T cell fraction (not recorded which). These receptors were collected from a human donor who was either an allogeneic HSCT recipient or a stem cell or donor lymphocyte infusion donor (not recorded which). It is not recorded whose cells these are; they may come from a transplant donor.

The CDR3 region has the DNA TGTGCCAGCAGGTCAGGGGGCAACTACGAGCAGTACTTC. It is translated as CASRSGGNYEQYF. The J gene is TRBJ2-7, the V gene TRBV2; 8 bases fit TRBD1. With V trimmed by 6 bases and J by 3 bases, 4 bases remained unmatched. This CDR3 contains 13 residues. Germline CDR1 and CDR2: SNHLY and FYNNEI. The full variable domain, its missing parts supplied by reference TRBV2 and TRBJ2-7, is EPEVTQTPSHQVTQMGQEVILRCVPISNHLYFYWYRQILGQKVEFLVSFYNNEISEKSEIFDDQFSVERPDGSNFTLKIRSTKLEDSAMYFCASRSGGNYEQYFGPGTRLTVT.

This clonotype was detected only a few times. This sequence joins TRBV6-1 and TRBJ2-2, with 11 positions matching TRBD1. Germline values: CDR1 MNHNS, CDR2 SASEGT. The CDR3 extends over 15 amino acids. Trimming removed 6 bases from V and 7 bases from J; junction bases left unmatched: 7. As DNA, the CDR3 is TGTGCCAGCAGGAAGGACAGGGGGCAAGGCGGGGAGCTGTTTTTT. The encoded protein is CASRKDRGQGGELFF.

This clonotype was picked up a small number of times. The chain is built from TRBV30 and TRBJ1-2; no definite D call. Germline CDR1 GTSNPN, CDR2 SVGIG (reference sequence). The length of the CDR3 is 12 residues. Trimming took off 2 bases at V and 8 bases at J, with 12 bases between the two ends. The CDR3 region is CAWSKRVEGYTF. In DNA form, the CDR3 reads TGTGCCTGGAGTAAGAGGGTAGAAGGCTACACCTTC. Supplemented by reference TRBV30 and TRBJ1-2, the full variable domain reads SQTIHQWPATLVQPVGSPLSLECTVEGTSNPNLYWYRQAAGRGLQLLFYSVGIGQISSEVPQNLSASRPQDRQFILSSKKLLLSDSGFYLCAWSKRVEGYTFGSGTRLTVV.

J is TRBJ1-2 and V is TRBV6-5; D ambiguous. The CDR3 totals 17 residues. Trimming removed 0 bases from V and 7 bases from J, with 21 bases in between. The germline CDR1 and CDR2 sequences are MNHEY and SVGAGI. The CDR3 bases are TGTGCCAGCAGTTACTCGATAGTCGGTATCCACCGTGGTGGCTACACCTTC. Its translation: CASSYSIVGIHRGGYTF.

V is TRBV6-1 and J is TRBJ2-1; D may correspond to TRBD1 or TRBD2 (6 bases each). The V and J ends lost 7 bases and 7 bases respectively, with 14 bases between them. The CDR3 sequence is 13 residues long. Germline V lookup: CDR1 MNHNS, CDR2 SASEGT. This CDR3 is CASNKGGRNEQFF. CDR3 coding DNA: TGTGCCAGCAATAAGGGGGGCAGAAATGAGCAGTTCTTC.

This clonotype was observed many times. V is TRBV6-5 and J is TRBJ2-2; D ambiguous. V was shortened by 2 bases and J by 1 base, with 5 bases between the two germline ends. The length of the CDR3 is 14 residues. Germline V gene lookup returns CDR1 MNHEY and CDR2 SVGAGI. CDR3 bases: TGTGCCAGCAGTTACGGCGGGAACACCGGGGAGCTGTTTTTT. It encodes CASSYGGNTGELFF.

The chain combines TRBV30 with TRBJ2-3, with 9 bases matching TRBD2. Germline CDR1 and CDR2: GTSNPN and SVGIG (reference sequence). The length of the CDR3 is 18 residues. With 3 bases clipped from V and 1 base from J, the junction kept 14 bases outside the gene matches. CDR3 residues: CAWSFGAGGLSGTDTQYF. The CDR3 DNA follows: TGTGCCTGGAGCTTTGGGGCGGGAGGGCTTTCTGGCACAGATACGCAGTATTTT.

This clonotype was picked up a small number of times. The genes are TRBV5-4 and TRBJ2-1; TRBD2 matches 7 bases. The CDR3 runs 17 residues. The J segment lost 5 bases and the V segment lost 4 bases, leaving 15 bases of the junction unmatched. Germline CDR1 reads SGHNT; CDR2 reads YYREEE (reference sequence). The CDR3 sequence is CASSLLGSPRGDNEQFF. CDR3 nucleotides: TGTGCCAGCAGCCTGCTCGGTTCCCCACGGGGGGACAATGAGCAGTTCTTC.

There are a few counts of this clonotype. V usage is TRBV29-1 and J usage is TRBJ2-2, with 11 bases lining up with TRBD1. The germline V gene has CDR1 SQVTM and CDR2 ANQGSEA. CDR3 length: 14 amino acids. V lost 4 bases to trimming and J lost 7 bases; unmatched junction nucleotides: 5. CDR3 nucleotides: TGCAGCGTTGCAAGGACAGGGGGCAGCGGGGAGCTGTTTTTT. Encoded protein: CSVARTGGSGELFF.

V gene TRBV4-1 combines with J gene TRBJ1-1; no reliable D call. The CDR3 contains 14 residues. Germline V lookup: CDR1 MGHRA, CDR2 YSYEKL. Trimming removed 2 bases at V and 6 bases at J, with 13 bases between. The CDR3 loop reads CASSQRDTGAEAFF. The CDR3 DNA is TGCGCCAGCAGCCAAAGAGACACGGGAGCTGAAGCTTTCTTT.

The J gene is TRBJ2-1, the V gene TRBV5-1; 12 bases are shared with TRBD2. Germline loops: CDR1 SGHRS, CDR2 YFSETQ. This CDR3 is built from 14 residues. This CDR3 reads CPKGGLAGPNEQFF. The DNA of the CDR3 is TGCCCGAAAGGCGGACTAGCGGGACCCAATGAGCAGTTCTTC.

The genes are TRBV28 and TRBJ2-5, with D possibly TRBD1 on 5 matching bases. Germline V gene data show CDR1 as MDHEN and CDR2 as SYDVKM. Trimming removed 0 bases from V and 5 bases from J, with 10 bases in between. The CDR3 covers 14 residues. This chain's CDR3 is CASSLWRTTETQYF. CDR3 coding DNA: TGTGCCAGCAGTTTATGGAGGACAACGGAGACCCAGTACTTC.

This clonotype was seen only a few times. The rearrangement links TRBV10-1 to TRBJ2-3, with 8 bases aligning to TRBD2. The CDR3 length is 15 residues. Losses at the gene ends were 9 bases for V and 6 bases for J; bases not matched to a gene: 14. Germline V gene data show CDR1 as WNHNN and CDR2 as SYGVQD (reference sequence). The CDR3 nucleotides are TGCGCCAGTAGCGGGACGGTCGGGTCAACGGATACGCAGTATTTT. Translated, it gives CASSGTVGSTDTQYF.

The sample holds a few counts of this clonotype. The CDR3 DNA sequence: TGTGCCAGCAGCTGGAAGACAGATAACCTTGGGTATGGCTACACCTTC. This encodes CASSWKTDNLGYGYTF. V usage is TRBV5-6 and J usage is TRBJ1-2, with a tentative D call TRBD1 (5 bases). Looked up from germline, CDR1 is SGHDT and CDR2 is YYEEEE. V was shortened by 3 bases and J by 5 bases, with 20 bases between the two germline ends. The CDR3 extends over 16 amino acids.

This clonotype has more than one count but fewer than ten. The gene calls are TRBV7-2 and TRBJ2-1, with 9 nucleotides matching TRBD1. Per germline, CDR1 SGHTA and CDR2 FQGNSA. The junction had 4 bases not matched to a gene; V was cut back by 4 bases and J by 3 bases. The CDR3 sequence is 15 residues long. The CDR3 protein is CASSWTGEVYNEQFF. In DNA, the CDR3 is TGTGCCAGCAGCTGGACAGGGGAGGTCTACAATGAGCAGTTCTTC. The variable domain in full, with the rest retrieved from reference TRBV7-2 and TRBJ2-1, is GAGVSQSPSNKVTEKGKDVELRCDPISGHTALYWYRQSLGQGLEFLIYFQGNSAPDKSGLPSDRFSAERTGGSVSTLTIQRTQQEDSAVYLCASSWTGEVYNEQFFGPGTRLTVL.

This clonotype appeared a few times. J is TRBJ2-3 and V is TRBV12-3 or TRBV12-4, with D unclear. The ends were cut back, 2 bases at V and 10 bases at J, with 7 bases in the middle. The CDR3 length is 11 residues. CDR3 loop: CASSLTESQYF. CDR3 DNA: TGTGCCAGCAGTTTAACTGAGTCGCAGTATTTT.

This clonotype appeared many times. J is TRBJ2-7 and V is TRBV5-1; 8 bases align to TRBD1. The CDR3 has 16 amino acids. The germline CDR1 and CDR2 sequences are SGHRS and YFSETQ. The V gene end was trimmed by 4 bases and the J gene end by 3 bases; junction bases not matched to a gene: 12. CDR3 sequence (DNA): TGCGCCAGCAGCCGGAGACAGGGGCGATTATTCTACGAGCAGTACTTC. It codes for CASSRRQGRLFYEQYF.